This TCR beta chain emerged from a study of T cell repertoires in cytomegalovirus infection. Study information: An indication of both CMV infection and matching HLA type came from public TCR beta signatures.

Via MiXCR, TCRdb re-called the reads, giving one row per CDR3 protein. This table holds more than 200,000 distinct CDR3 sequences, approximately 8.3% found once. In its sample, this clonotype was seen many times. Its antigen is not identified. Study-level points and caveats: The ex vivo response was dominated by HLA-C-restricted CMV-specific TCR beta clonotypes.

The CDR3 is made up of 14 amino acids. Looked up from germline, CDR1 is SGHTA and CDR2 is FQGNSA. The ends were cut back, 2 bases at V and 0 bases at J, with 4 bases in the middle. This chain links TRBV7-2 with TRBJ2-2; D ambiguous. The clonotype was recovered from a human donor in good health (CMV status not recorded). Some clones in this sample may be carry-over from other donors' samples. Sample: PBMCs. CDR3 loop: CASSLTPNTGELFF. DNA for the CDR3: TGTGCCAGCAGCTTAACCCCGAACACCGGGGAGCTGTTTTTT.